These 22 T cell receptor beta chains originate from one sample sequenced in a study of blood T cell repertoires in COVID-19. The method was immunoSEQ multiplex PCR; TCRdb's version includes in-frame clones alone and lacks a portion of them. Here the sample spans over 400,000 clones, approximately 85% being singletons. Sequences were obtained from peripheral blood. Receptors originate from a human donor in a cohort sampled during active COVID-19.

The chain is built from TRBV4-1 and TRBJ1-5; the D gene is possibly TRBD1 (6 bases). The germline V gene encodes CDR1 MGHRA and CDR2 YSYEKL. Trimming cost V 1 base and J 2 bases, with 6 bases left between them. The CDR3 loop spans 14 amino acids. Written as DNA, the CDR3 is TGCGCCAGCAGCCAAGGACAGGGCAATCAGCCCCAGCATTTT. Translated, it gives CASSQGQGNQPQHF.

The chain combines TRBV5-1 with TRBJ2-7; 15 bases match TRBD2. There are 17 residues in the CDR3. In germline, CDR1 is SGHRS, CDR2 YFSETQ. V lost 4 bases to trimming and J lost 0 bases; unmatched junction nucleotides: 5. This chain's CDR3 is CASSVGLAGGISYEQYF. Written as DNA, the CDR3 is TGCGCCAGCAGCGTGGGACTAGCGGGAGGTATCTCCTACGAGCAGTACTTC.

The CDR3 nucleotides are TGTGCCAGCATTCCCTCAGGGGACAATGAGCAGTTCTTC. Translated, it gives CASIPSGDNEQFF. The rearrangement uses TRBV28 and TRBJ2-1; a possible D gene is TRBD1 (6 bases). Germline V gene data show CDR1 as MDHEN and CDR2 as SYDVKM. Trimming pared 7 bases from V and 5 bases from J, leaving 12 bases between. The CDR3 is 13 residues long.

The V and J genes are TRBV30 and TRBJ1-2; D unclear. The germline V and J ends were trimmed by 0 bases and 2 bases, with 13 bases remaining between them. Germline V lookup: CDR1 GTSNPN, CDR2 SVGIG (reference sequence). The CDR3 is made up of 15 amino acids. DNA for the CDR3: TGTGCCTGGAGTGTATTAGCCTTCGGGAACTATGGCTACACCTTC. It codes for CAWSVLAFGNYGYTF.

The gene calls are TRBV7-2 and TRBJ2-1; 11 bases match TRBD1. Germline loops: CDR1 SGHTA, CDR2 FQGNSA. Trimming took 5 bases from V and 6 from J; bases not matched to a gene: 6. This CDR3 comprises 15 residues. CDR3 sequence reads: CASSPRGTGGNEQFF. Here the CDR3 DNA reads TGTGCCAGCAGCCCTCGCGGGACAGGGGGCAATGAGCAGTTCTTC.

This clone was seen more than once but under ten times. The V call is TRBV2, the J call TRBJ1-6, with a possible D match to TRBD1 (5 bases). From germline, CDR1 is SNHLY and CDR2 FYNNEI. The V and J ends lost 8 bases and 5 bases respectively, with 16 bases between them. The CDR3 is made up of 15 amino acids. The CDR3 sequence: CASRRGEGNNSPLHF. DNA for the CDR3: TGTGCCAGCCGGCGGGGGGAGGGGAATAATTCACCCCTCCACTTT.

The chain has TRBV29-1 and TRBJ1-1; D may be TRBD1 (5 bases). This CDR3 spans 14 amino acids. The V end lost 5 bases, the J end lost 1 base, and 14 bases lay between the germline ends. The germline gives CDR1 SQVTM, CDR2 ANQGSEA. The chain's CDR3 is CSVNKDTKNTEAFF. The CDR3 DNA follows: TGCAGCGTTAACAAGGACACAAAGAACACTGAAGCTTTCTTT.

A few counts support this clone. This chain uses TRBV19 with TRBJ1-2; no definite D call. Trimming removed 7 bases at V and 4 bases at J, with 13 bases between. This CDR3 contains 13 residues. CDR1 and CDR2 (germline): LNHDA, SQIVND (reference sequence). CDR3 DNA sequence: TGTGCCAGTACGCCCACGGGTTTCTATGGCTACACCTTC. It translates to CASTPTGFYGYTF.

This chain connects TRBV6-6 to TRBJ1-3; 8 bases align to TRBD1. Trimming at V came to 6 bases and at J to 4 bases, leaving 5 bases not matched to a gene. The CDR3 totals 14 residues. Germline CDR1 is MNHNY and CDR2 is SVGAGI (reference sequence). The chain's CDR3 is CASSPGGSGNTIYF. The CDR3 nucleotides read TGTGCCAGCAGCCCAGGGGGCTCGGGAAACACCATATATTTT.

This clone was found once. V usage is TRBV19 and J usage is TRBJ1-1; a possible D gene is TRBD1 (5 bases). Trimming left V 4 bases short and J 8 bases short, with 8 bases between. The germline gives CDR1 LNHDA, CDR2 SQIVND (reference sequence). This CDR3 is built from 11 residues. The CDR3 loop is CASSTHREAFF. The CDR3 nucleotides are TGTGCCAGTAGTACCCACAGGGAAGCTTTCTTT. The full variable domain, completed using reference TRBV19 and TRBJ1-1, is DGGITQSPKYLFRKEGQNVTLSCEQNLNHDAMYWYRQDPGQGLRLIYYSQIVNDFQKGDIAEGYSVSREKKESFPLTVTSAQKNPTAFYLCASSTHREAFFGQGTRLTVV.

The V call is TRBV25-1, the J call TRBJ2-1; D not certain. CDR3 length: 15 residues. Deletions cut 5 bases from V and 0 bases from J, with 11 bases between. Germline V gene sequence: CDR1 MGHDK, CDR2 SYGVNS. The CDR3 DNA sequence: TGTGCCAGCAGTCATTTCACAGACTCCTACAATGAGCAGTTCTTC. Amino acid sequence: CASSHFTDSYNEQFF. Full variable domain (missing parts from reference TRBV25-1 and TRBJ2-1): EADIYQTPRYLVIGTGKKITLECSQTMGHDKMYWYQQDPGMELHLIHYSYGVNSTEKGDLSSESTVSRIRTEHFPLTLESARPSHTSQYLCASSHFTDSYNEQFFGPGTRLTVL.

V usage is TRBV7-3 and J usage is TRBJ2-1; TRBD1 matches at 12 bases. The CDR3 runs to 15 residues. The V and J ends lost 6 bases and 10 bases, in that order; junction bases with no gene match: 10. CDR1 and CDR2 from the germline V gene are SGHTA and FQGTGA. This CDR3 is CASRKPGQGAAEQFF. As DNA, the CDR3 is TGTGCCAGCAGAAAACCGGGACAGGGGGCGGCCGAGCAGTTCTTC.

V gene TRBV5-1 combines with J gene TRBJ2-1, with D possibly TRBD2 on 6 matching bases. The V gene's germline CDR1 is SGHRS and CDR2 YFSETQ. The CDR3 contains 16 residues. V was shortened by 0 bases and J by 2 bases, with 12 bases between the two germline ends. DNA for the CDR3: TGCGCCAGCAGCTTGGTAGCTAGCGCGACCTACAATGAGCAGTTCTTC. It specifies CASSLVASATYNEQFF.

The rearrangement links TRBV19 to TRBJ2-3, with TRBD1 matching over 12 bases. CDR1 and CDR2 (germline): LNHDA, SQIVND (reference sequence). The ends lost 3 bases at V and 4 bases at J; junction bases unmatched: 5. The CDR3 consists of 16 residues. The CDR3 DNA reads as TGTGCCAGTAGTATCACGGGACAGGGGGCCCCAGATACGCAGTATTTT. Translating gives CASSITGQGAPDTQYF.

The rearrangement links TRBV28 to TRBJ1-2, with D perhaps matching TRBD1 (6 bases). This CDR3 region has 15 residues. Germline lookup yields CDR1 MDHEN and CDR2 SYDVKM. Trimming took 5 bases from V and 2 from J, leaving 15 bases between them. This chain's CDR3 is CASSLPGGLNYGYTF. The DNA of the CDR3 is TGTGCCAGCAGTCTCCCCGGGGGGCTAAACTATGGCTACACCTTC.

The chain links TRBV6-4 to TRBJ2-5; 7 bases agree with TRBD1. The CDR3 loop spans 16 amino acids. V dropped 2 bases and J dropped 3; count of bases not matched to a gene: 9. Looked up from germline, CDR1 is MRHNA and CDR2 is SNTAGT. Here the CDR3 DNA reads TGTGCCAGCAGTGACATCGTTGGGACAGAGAAAGAGACCCAGTACTTC. Translating gives CASSDIVGTEKETQYF.

The chain joins TRBV19 to TRBJ1-6, with D unclear. Germline V CDR1 and CDR2: LNHDA, SQIVND (reference sequence). The ends were cut back, 10 bases at V and 9 bases at J, with 16 bases in the middle. This CDR3 is built from 13 residues. This CDR3 reads CATAPGYGSPLHF. The CDR3 region has the DNA TGTGCCACCGCCCCGGGGTATGGTTCACCCCTCCACTTT.

This clone has a single count. This chain links TRBV7-2 with TRBJ1-1; 8 bases align to TRBD1. The CDR3 spans 13 residues. Losses at the gene ends were 1 base for V and 8 bases for J; bases not matched to a gene: 3. Germline lookup yields CDR1 SGHTA and CDR2 FQGNSA. CDR3 bases: TGTGCCAGCAGCTTAGGCCACAGGGGGGAAGCTTTCTTT. This encodes CASSLGHRGEAFF.

The chain employs TRBV28 and TRBJ1-2, with TRBD1 matching 7 bases. The CDR3 loop spans 15 amino acids. Germline CDR1 is MDHEN and CDR2 is SYDVKM. J gave up 1 base and V 5 bases, and 7 bases lay outside the gene matches. CDR3 in DNA: TGTGCCAGCAGTCCTCCGGACAGGAGTAACTATGGCTACACCTTC. Translation gives CASSPPDRSNYGYTF.

This clone has only one observation. The chain combines TRBV28 with TRBJ1-1; the D is unclear. Germline V lookup: CDR1 MDHEN, CDR2 SYDVKM. This CDR3 has 13 residues. V lost 2 bases and J 9 bases, leaving 13 bases between the germline ends. CDR3 region: CASSLRTVLKAFF. The CDR3 bases are TGTGCCAGCAGTTTACGCACTGTCCTGAAAGCTTTCTTT.

The chain recombines TRBV27 with TRBJ2-7; a possible D gene is TRBD2 (5 bases). Trimming shortened V by 4 bases and J by 3 bases, and 10 bases separated the two germline ends. In germline, CDR1 is MNHEY, CDR2 SMNVEV (reference sequence). The CDR3 is 13 residues long. CDR3 nucleotides: TGTGCCAGCAGTTCGCCCGGGAACTACGAGCAGTACTTC. This codes for CASSSPGNYEQYF.

The gene calls are TRBV30 and TRBJ1-3; D is perhaps TRBD1 (5 bases). From germline, CDR1 is GTSNPN and CDR2 SVGIG (reference sequence). Trimming pared 5 bases from V and 6 bases from J, leaving 17 bases between. This CDR3 is 14 amino acids long. CDR3 sequence reads: CAWGAGRAKNTIYF. DNA for the CDR3: TGTGCCTGGGGGGCAGGCCGAGCAAAAAACACCATATATTTT. Combining the CDR3 with reference TRBV30 and TRBJ1-3 gives the whole variable domain SQTIHQWPATLVQPVGSPLSLECTVEGTSNPNLYWYRQAAGRGLQLLFYSVGIGQISSEVPQNLSASRPQDRQFILSSKKLLLSDSGFYLCAWGAGRAKNTIYFGEGSWLTVV.